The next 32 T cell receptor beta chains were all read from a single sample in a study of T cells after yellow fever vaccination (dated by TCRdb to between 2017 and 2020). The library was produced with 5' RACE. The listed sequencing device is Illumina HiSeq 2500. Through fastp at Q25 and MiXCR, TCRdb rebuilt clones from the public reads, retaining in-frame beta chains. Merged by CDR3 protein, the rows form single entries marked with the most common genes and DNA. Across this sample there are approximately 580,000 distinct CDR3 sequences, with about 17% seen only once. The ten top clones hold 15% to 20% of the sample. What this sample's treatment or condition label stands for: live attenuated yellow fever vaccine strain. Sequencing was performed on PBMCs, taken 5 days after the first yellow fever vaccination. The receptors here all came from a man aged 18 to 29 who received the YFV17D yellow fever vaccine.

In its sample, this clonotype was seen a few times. CDR3 DNA sequence: TGTGCCAGCAGTGAATACGGGACAAAGGACAATGAGCAGTTCTTC. It encodes CASSEYGTKDNEQFF. The genes are TRBV25-1 and TRBJ2-1, with D maybe TRBD1 (6 bases). V was trimmed by 0 bases and J by 5 bases, leaving 11 bases between them. Per the germline V gene, CDR1 is MGHDK and CDR2 is SYGVNS. The CDR3 length is 15 residues.

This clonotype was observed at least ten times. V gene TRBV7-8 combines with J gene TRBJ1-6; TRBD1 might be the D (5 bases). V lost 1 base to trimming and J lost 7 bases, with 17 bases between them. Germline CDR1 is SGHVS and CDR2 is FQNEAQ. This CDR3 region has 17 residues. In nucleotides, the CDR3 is TGTGCCAGCAGCTTAGTTAAGGGGCGCTTAACCAATTCACCCCTCCACTTT. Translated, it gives CASSLVKGRLTNSPLHF.

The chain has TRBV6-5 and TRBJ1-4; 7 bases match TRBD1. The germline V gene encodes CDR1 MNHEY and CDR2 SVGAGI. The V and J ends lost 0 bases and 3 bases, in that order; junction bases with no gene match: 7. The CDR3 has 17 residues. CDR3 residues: CASSYSDTGAANEKLFF. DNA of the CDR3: TGTGCCAGCAGTTACTCAGACACAGGGGCGGCTAATGAAAAACTGTTTTTT.

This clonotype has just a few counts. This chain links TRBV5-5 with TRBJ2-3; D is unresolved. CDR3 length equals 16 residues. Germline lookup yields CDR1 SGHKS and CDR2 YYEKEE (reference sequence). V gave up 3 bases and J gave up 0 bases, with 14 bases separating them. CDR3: CASSSSALSSTDTQYF. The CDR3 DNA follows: TGTGCCAGCAGCTCCTCAGCGCTCTCTAGCACAGATACGCAGTATTTT.

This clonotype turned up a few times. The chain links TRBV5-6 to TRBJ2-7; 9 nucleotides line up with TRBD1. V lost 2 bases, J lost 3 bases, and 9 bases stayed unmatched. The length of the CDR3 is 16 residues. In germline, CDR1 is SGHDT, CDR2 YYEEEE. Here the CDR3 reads CASSFPTGGTYYEQYF. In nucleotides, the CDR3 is TGTGCCAGCAGCTTCCCGACAGGGGGAACGTACTACGAGCAGTACTTC.

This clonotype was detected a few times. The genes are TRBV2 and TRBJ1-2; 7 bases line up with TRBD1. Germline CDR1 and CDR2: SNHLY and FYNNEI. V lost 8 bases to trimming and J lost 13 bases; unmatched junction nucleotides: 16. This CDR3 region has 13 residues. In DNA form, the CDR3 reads TGTGCCAGCCTAAATAGTCTGGGGACAGCAGCCACCTTC. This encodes CASLNSLGTAATF.

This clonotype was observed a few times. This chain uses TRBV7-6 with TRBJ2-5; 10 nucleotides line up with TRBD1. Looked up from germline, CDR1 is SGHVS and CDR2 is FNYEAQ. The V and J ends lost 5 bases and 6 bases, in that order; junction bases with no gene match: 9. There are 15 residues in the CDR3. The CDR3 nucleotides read TGTGCCAGCAGCCCCGGGACAGGGGTCGGGAAGACCCAGTACTTC. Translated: CASSPGTGVGKTQYF.

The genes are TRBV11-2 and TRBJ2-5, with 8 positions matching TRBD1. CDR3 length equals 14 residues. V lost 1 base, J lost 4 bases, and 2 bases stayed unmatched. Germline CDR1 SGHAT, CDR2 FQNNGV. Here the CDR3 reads CASSLADRVETQYF. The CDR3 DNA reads TGTGCCAGCAGCTTAGCGGACAGGGTAGAGACCCAGTACTTC.

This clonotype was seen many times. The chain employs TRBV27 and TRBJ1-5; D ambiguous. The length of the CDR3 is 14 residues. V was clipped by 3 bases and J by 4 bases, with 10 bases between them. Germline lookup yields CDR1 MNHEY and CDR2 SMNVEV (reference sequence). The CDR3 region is CASSLGGTNQPQHF. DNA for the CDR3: TGTGCCAGCAGTTTGGGCGGAACAAATCAGCCCCAGCATTTT.

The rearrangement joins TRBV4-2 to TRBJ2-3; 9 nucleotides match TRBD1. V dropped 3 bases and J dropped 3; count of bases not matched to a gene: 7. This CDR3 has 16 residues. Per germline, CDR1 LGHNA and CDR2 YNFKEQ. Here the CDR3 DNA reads TGTGCCAGCAGCCAGGACCCAGGGACAGGGACAGATACGCAGTATTTT. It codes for CASSQDPGTGTDTQYF.

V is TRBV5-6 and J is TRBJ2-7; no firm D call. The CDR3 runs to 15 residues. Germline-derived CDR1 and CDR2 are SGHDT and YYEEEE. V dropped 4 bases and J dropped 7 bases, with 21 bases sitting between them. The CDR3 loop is CASSGNPDRSWEQYF. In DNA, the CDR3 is TGTGCCAGCAGCGGGAACCCGGATCGGTCGTGGGAGCAGTACTTC.

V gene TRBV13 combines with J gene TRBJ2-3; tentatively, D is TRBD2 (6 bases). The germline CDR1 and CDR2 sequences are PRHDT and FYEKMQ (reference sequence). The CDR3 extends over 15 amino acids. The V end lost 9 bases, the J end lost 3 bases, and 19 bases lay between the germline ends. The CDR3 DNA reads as TGTGCCAGTAGTGGCGGGGCTTGGGCGACAGATACGCAGTATTTT. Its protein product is CASSGGAWATDTQYF.

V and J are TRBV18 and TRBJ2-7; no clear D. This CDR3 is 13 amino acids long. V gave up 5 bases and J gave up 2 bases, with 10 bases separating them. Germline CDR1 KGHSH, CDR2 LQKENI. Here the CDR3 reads CASSADGTYEQYF. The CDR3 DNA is TGTGCCAGCTCAGCCGACGGAACCTACGAGCAGTACTTC. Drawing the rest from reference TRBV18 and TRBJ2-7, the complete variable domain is NAGVMQNPRHLVRRRGQEARLRCSPMKGHSHVYWYRQLPEEGLKFMVYLQKENIIDESGMPKERFSAEFPKEGPSILRIQQVVRGDSAAYFCASSADGTYEQYFGPGTRLTVT.

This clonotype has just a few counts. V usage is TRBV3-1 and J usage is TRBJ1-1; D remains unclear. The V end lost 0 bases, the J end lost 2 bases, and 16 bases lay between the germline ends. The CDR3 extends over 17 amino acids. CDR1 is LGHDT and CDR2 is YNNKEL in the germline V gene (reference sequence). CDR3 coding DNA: TGTGCCAGCAGCCAAGATCGGTCGCATACCGTCAACACTGAAGCTTTCTTT. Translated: CASSQDRSHTVNTEAFF.

CDR3 in DNA: TGTGCCAGCAGTGCAGGCGAACCCTACGAGCAGTACTTC. Encoded protein: CASSAGEPYEQYF. The V gene is TRBV6-1, the J gene TRBJ2-7; unclear D gene. V was trimmed by 4 bases and J by 2 bases, leaving 9 bases between them. The CDR3 runs to 13 residues. Germline V gives CDR1 MNHNS, CDR2 SASEGT.

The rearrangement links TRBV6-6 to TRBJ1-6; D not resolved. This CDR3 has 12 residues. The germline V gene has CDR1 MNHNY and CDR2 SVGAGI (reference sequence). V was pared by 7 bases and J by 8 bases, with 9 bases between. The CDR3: CASTNGDSPLHF. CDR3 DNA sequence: TGTGCCAGCACTAACGGGGATTCACCCCTCCACTTT.

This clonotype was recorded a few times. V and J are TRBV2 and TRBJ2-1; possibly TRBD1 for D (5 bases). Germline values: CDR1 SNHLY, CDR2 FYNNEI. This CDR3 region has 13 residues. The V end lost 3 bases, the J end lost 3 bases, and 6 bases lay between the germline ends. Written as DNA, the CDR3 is TGTGCCAGCAGTGACGACAGCTACAATGAGCAGTTCTTC. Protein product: CASSDDSYNEQFF.

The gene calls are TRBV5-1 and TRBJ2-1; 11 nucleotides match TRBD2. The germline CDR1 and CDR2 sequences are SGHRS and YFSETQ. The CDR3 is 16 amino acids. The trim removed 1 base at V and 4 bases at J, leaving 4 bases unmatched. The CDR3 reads CASSLLGTSGYNEQFF. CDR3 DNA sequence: TGCGCCAGCAGCTTGCTGGGGACTAGCGGTTACAATGAGCAGTTCTTC.

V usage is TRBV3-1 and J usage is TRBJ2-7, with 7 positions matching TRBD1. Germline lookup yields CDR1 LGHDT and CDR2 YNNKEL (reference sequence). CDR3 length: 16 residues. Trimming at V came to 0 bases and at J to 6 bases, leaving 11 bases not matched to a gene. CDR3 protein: CASSQDWNRGDLEQYF. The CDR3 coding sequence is TGTGCCAGCAGCCAAGATTGGAACAGGGGCGACCTCGAGCAGTACTTC.

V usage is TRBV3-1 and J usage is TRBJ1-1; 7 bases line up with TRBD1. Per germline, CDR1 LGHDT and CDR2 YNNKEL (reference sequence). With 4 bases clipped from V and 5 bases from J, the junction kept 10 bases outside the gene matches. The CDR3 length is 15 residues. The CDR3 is CASSRHRGERTEAFF. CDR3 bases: TGTGCCAGCAGCCGCCACAGGGGAGAGAGGACTGAAGCTTTCTTT.

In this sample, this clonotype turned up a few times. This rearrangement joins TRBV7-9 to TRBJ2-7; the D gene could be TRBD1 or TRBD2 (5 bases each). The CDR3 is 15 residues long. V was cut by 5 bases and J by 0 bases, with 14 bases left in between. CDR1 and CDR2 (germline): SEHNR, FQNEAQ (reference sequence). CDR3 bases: TGTGCCAGCAGCCGGGGCGCATTAAGCTCCTACGAGCAGTACGTC. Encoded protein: CASSRGALSSYEQYV.

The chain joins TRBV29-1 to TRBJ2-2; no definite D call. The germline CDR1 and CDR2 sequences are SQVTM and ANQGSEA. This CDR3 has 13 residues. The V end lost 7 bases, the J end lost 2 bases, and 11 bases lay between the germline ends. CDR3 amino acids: CSGLQANTGELFF. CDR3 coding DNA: TGCAGCGGCCTACAAGCTAACACCGGGGAGCTGTTTTTT.

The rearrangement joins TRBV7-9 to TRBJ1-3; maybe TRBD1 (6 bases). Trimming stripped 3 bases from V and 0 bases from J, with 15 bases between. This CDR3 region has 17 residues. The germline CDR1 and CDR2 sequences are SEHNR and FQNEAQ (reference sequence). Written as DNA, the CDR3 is TGTGCCAGCAGCTTGAGATCCGGACAGAACTCTGGAAACACCATATATTTT. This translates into CASSLRSGQNSGNTIYF.

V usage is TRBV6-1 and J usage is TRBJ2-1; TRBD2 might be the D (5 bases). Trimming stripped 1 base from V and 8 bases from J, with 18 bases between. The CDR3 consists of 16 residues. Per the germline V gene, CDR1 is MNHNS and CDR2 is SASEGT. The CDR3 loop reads CASSEDGGRLWDEQFF. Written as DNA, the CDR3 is TGTGCCAGCAGTGAAGACGGCGGGCGCCTCTGGGATGAGCAGTTCTTC.

CDR3 nucleotide sequence: TGCGCCAGCAGCCAAGTTGGGGGTCCATTGACTAATGAAAAACTGTTTTTT. Translated: CASSQVGGPLTNEKLFF. The V call is TRBV4-1, the J call TRBJ1-4; a possible D gene is TRBD1 (5 bases). CDR3 length equals 17 residues. Germline CDR1 MGHRA, CDR2 YSYEKL. Trimming removed 1 base at V and 2 bases at J, with 14 bases between.

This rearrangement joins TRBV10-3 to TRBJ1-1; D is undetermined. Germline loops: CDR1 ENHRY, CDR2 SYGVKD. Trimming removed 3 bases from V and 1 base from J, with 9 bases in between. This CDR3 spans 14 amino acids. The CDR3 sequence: CAISENRQNTEAFF. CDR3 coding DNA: TGTGCCATCAGTGAAAACAGACAGAACACTGAAGCTTTCTTT.

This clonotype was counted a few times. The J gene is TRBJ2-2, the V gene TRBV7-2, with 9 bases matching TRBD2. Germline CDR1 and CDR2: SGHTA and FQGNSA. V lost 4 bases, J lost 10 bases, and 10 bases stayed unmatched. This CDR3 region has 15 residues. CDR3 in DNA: TGTGCCAGCAGCTCGCCCACTAGCGGGCGCTCGGAGCTGTTTTTT. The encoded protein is CASSSPTSGRSELFF.

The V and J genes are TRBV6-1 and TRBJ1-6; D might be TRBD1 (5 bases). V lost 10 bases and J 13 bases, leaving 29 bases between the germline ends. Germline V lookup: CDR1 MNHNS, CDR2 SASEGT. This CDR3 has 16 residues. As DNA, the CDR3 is TGTGCCACCTTTGGGCTAGGGACCACCTCAACGGCGCCCCTCCACTTT. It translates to CATFGLGTTSTAPLHF.

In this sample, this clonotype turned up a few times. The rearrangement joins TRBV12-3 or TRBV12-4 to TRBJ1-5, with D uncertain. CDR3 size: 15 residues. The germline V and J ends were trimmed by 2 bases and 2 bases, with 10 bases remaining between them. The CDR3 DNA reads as TGTGCCAGCAGTTTAAGGCAGCATGGCAATCAGCCCCAGCATTTT. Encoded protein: CASSLRQHGNQPQHF.

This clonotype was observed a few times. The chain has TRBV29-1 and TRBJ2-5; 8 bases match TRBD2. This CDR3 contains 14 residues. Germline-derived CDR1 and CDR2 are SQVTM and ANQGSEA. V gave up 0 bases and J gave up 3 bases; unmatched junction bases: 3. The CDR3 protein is CSVEDPGREETQYF. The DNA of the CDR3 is TGCAGCGTTGAAGATCCCGGGAGGGAAGAGACCCAGTACTTC.

This chain's CDR3 is CASSFDRGRNQPQHF. CDR3 bases: TGTGCCAGCAGCTTCGACAGGGGCCGAAATCAGCCCCAGCATTTT. V gene TRBV6-2 or TRBV6-3 combines with J gene TRBJ1-5, with 8 bases fitting TRBD1. With V trimmed by 6 bases and J by 4 bases, 8 bases remained unmatched. This CDR3 contains 15 residues. Germline V gene data show CDR1 as MNHEY and CDR2 as SVGEGT.

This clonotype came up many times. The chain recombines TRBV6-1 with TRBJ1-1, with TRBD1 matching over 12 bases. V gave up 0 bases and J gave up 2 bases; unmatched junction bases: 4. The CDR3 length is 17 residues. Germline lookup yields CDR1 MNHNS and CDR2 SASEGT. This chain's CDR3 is CASSEALGQGANTEAFF. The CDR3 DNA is TGTGCCAGCAGTGAAGCGCTGGGACAGGGGGCCAACACTGAAGCTTTCTTT.